A single sample gave rise to the 22 T cell receptor beta chains below, sequenced in a study of T cell changes during pregnancy in multiple sclerosis. This table comes from immunoSEQ multiplex PCR, and its TCRdb copy is limited to in-frame clones, with some not included. The sample carries roughly 49,000 clones, around 90% recorded once. The sample here was CD4+ T cells from peripheral blood mononuclear cells, taken in the second trimester of pregnancy. All receptors come from a female donor with multiple sclerosis, enrolled in a pregnancy study.

The chain employs TRBV21-1 and TRBJ2-5; the tabulated D call, TRBD2, remains unverified against the DNA. TRBV21-1 is reported as a pseudogene. This CDR3 has 14 residues. The CDR3 nucleotides are TGTGCCAGCAGCAAAGAATTGACTAGGGAGACCCAGTACTTC. Amino acid sequence: CASSKELTRETQYF.

This chain joins TRBV27 and TRBJ2-1, with TRBD2 matching over 12 bases. The trim removed 3 bases at V and 4 bases at J, leaving 4 bases unmatched. Looked up from germline, CDR1 is MNHEY and CDR2 is SMNVEV (reference sequence). The CDR3 is 16 amino acids. This chain's CDR3 is CASSLPGLAGYNEQFF. Written as DNA, the CDR3 is TGTGCCAGCAGTTTGCCGGGACTAGCGGGTTACAATGAGCAGTTCTTC.

V and J are TRBV5-6 and TRBJ2-7, with a weak D call TRBD1 (5 bases). Germline V gives CDR1 SGHDT, CDR2 YYEEEE. This CDR3 region has 13 residues. The V and J ends lost 4 bases and 1 base respectively, with 9 bases between them. The CDR3 nucleotides read TGTGCCAGCAGCACCAGGGAATCCTACGAGCAGTACTTC. This sequence encodes CASSTRESYEQYF.

The gene calls are TRBV5-4 and TRBJ2-5, with D tentatively TRBD2 (6 bases). Trimming took 4 bases from V and 1 from J, leaving 17 bases between them. The CDR3 runs 16 residues. The V gene's germline CDR1 is SGHNT and CDR2 YYREEE (reference sequence). The DNA of the CDR3 is TGTGCCAGCAGCGGAGGGCAACTGGGACTCCAAGAGACCCAGTACTTC. This gives the protein CASSGGQLGLQETQYF.

V and J are TRBV6-1 and TRBJ2-1; possibly TRBD2 for D (5 bases). The CDR3 is 13 residues long. Trimming pared 8 bases from V and 4 bases from J, leaving 12 bases between. Germline V CDR1 and CDR2: MNHNS, SASEGT. CDR3 loop: CASAPRAYNEQFF. CDR3 in DNA: TGTGCCAGCGCCCCGAGGGCTTACAATGAGCAGTTCTTC.

The CDR3 region is CASGLANLERGTQETQYF. For the CDR3, the DNA is TGTGCTAGTGGTTTGGCAAACCTCGAGCGGGGGACCCAAGAGACCCAGTACTTC. The chain recombines TRBV12-5 with TRBJ2-5, with 8 bases aligning to TRBD2. The CDR3 length is 18 residues. Germline V lookup: CDR1 LGHNT, CDR2 FRNRAP. V was clipped by 1 base and J by 1 base; unmatched bases: 11.

CDR3 sequence (DNA): TGTGCCAGCAGCCCTCCGCTGGGACAGGGGAACTATGGCTACACCTTC. It specifies CASSPPLGQGNYGYTF. This sequence joins TRBV27 and TRBJ1-2, with TRBD1 identical over 10 bases. CDR1 is MNHEY, CDR2 SMNVEV, per germline (reference sequence). This CDR3 comprises 16 residues. The V and J ends lost 6 bases and 2 bases, in that order; junction bases with no gene match: 9.

V is TRBV5-1 and J is TRBJ2-3; D not resolved. V gave up 0 bases and J gave up 5 bases, with 13 bases separating them. The germline V gene has CDR1 SGHRS and CDR2 YFSETQ. This CDR3 is 15 amino acids long. CDR3 in amino acids: CASSLAFGQVDTQYF. CDR3 bases: TGCGCCAGCAGCTTGGCCTTTGGGCAGGTAGATACGCAGTATTTT.

The rearrangement joins TRBV5-6 to TRBJ1-5; tentative D call: TRBD1 (6 bases). Germline-derived CDR1 and CDR2 are SGHDT and YYEEEE. With 2 bases removed from V and 4 bases from J, the gap between germline ends came to 19 bases. This CDR3 is built from 17 residues. The CDR3 sequence: CASSFRPRARGNQPQHF. The CDR3 nucleotides are TGTGCCAGCAGCTTCCGACCCCGGGCCAGGGGTAATCAGCCCCAGCATTTT.

The chain joins TRBV18 to TRBJ2-1, with D possibly matching TRBD2 (5 bases). The germline V gene encodes CDR1 KGHSH and CDR2 LQKENI. V was clipped by 0 bases and J by 4 bases, with 10 bases between them. The length of the CDR3 is 15 residues. The CDR3 loop reads CASSPPAAGYNEQFF. The DNA for the CDR3 is TGTGCCAGCTCACCACCCGCTGCGGGTTACAATGAGCAGTTCTTC.

This sequence joins TRBV10-3 and TRBJ2-7; TRBD2 matches 14 bases. The V gene end was trimmed by 0 bases and the J gene end by 6 bases; junction bases not matched to a gene: 10. The CDR3 length is 18 residues. Germline CDR1 reads ENHRY; CDR2 reads SYGVKD. For the CDR3, the DNA is TGTGCCATCAGTGAGTCGACGGGACTAGCGGGAGTAAGAGGCGAGCAGTACTTC. It translates to CAISESTGLAGVRGEQYF.

The V and J genes are TRBV6-5 and TRBJ2-1, with D perhaps TRBD2 (6 bases). This CDR3 has 15 residues. Germline V lookup: CDR1 MNHEY, CDR2 SVGAGI. The V end lost 6 bases, the J end lost 7 bases, and 19 bases lay between the germline ends. DNA for the CDR3: TGTGCCAGCAGAGAGGGGAGCGGGTCGTTTAATGAGCAGTTCTTC. Translating it yields CASREGSGSFNEQFF.

The rearrangement uses TRBV27 and TRBJ1-6; 10 positions match TRBD1. The germline gives CDR1 MNHEY, CDR2 SMNVEV (reference sequence). The CDR3 has 14 residues. Germline trimming cut 6 bases from V and 9 bases from J; bases unmatched to any gene: 5. CDR3 sequence: CASSPDRGSSPLHF. The DNA for the CDR3 is TGTGCCAGCAGCCCGGACAGGGGGTCTTCACCCCTCCACTTT.

The chain is built from TRBV7-9 and TRBJ1-4; D is unclear. The CDR3 runs 16 residues. The ends were cut back, 4 bases at V and 7 bases at J, with 19 bases in the middle. Germline lookup yields CDR1 SEHNR and CDR2 FQNEAQ (reference sequence). The CDR3 region is CASSSAAGEHGEKLFF. Here the CDR3 DNA reads TGTGCCAGCAGCTCCGCCGCCGGGGAACATGGTGAAAAACTGTTTTTT.

The gene calls are TRBV9 and TRBJ2-3, with D tentatively TRBD1 (5 bases). The CDR3 consists of 13 residues. The V end was cut by 4 bases, the J end by 2 bases, with 8 bases between. CDR1 SGDLS and CDR2 YYNGEE come from the germline V gene. Written as DNA, the CDR3 is TGTGCCAGCAGCCAGGGCAACACAGATACGCAGTATTTT. Amino acids: CASSQGNTDTQYF.

The chain carries TRBV5-6 and TRBJ1-1, with 9 bases matching TRBD1. The length of the CDR3 is 15 residues. Looked up from germline, CDR1 is SGHDT and CDR2 is YYEEEE. V lost 6 bases to trimming and J lost 5 bases; unmatched junction nucleotides: 11. This CDR3 is CASTLWGTGWTEAFF. The DNA for the CDR3 is TGTGCCAGCACCCTCTGGGGGACAGGGTGGACTGAAGCTTTCTTT. The whole variable domain, filled in from reference TRBV5-6 and TRBJ1-1, reads DAGVTQSPTHLIKTRGQQVTLRCSPKSGHDTVSWYQQALGQGPQFIFQYYEEEERQRGNFPDRFSGHQFPNYSSELNVNALLLGDSALYLCASTLWGTGWTEAFFGQGTRLTVV.

The chain combines TRBV6-5 with TRBJ2-2; TRBD1 is a possible D gene (5 bases). V gave up 10 bases and J gave up 6 bases, with 15 bases separating them. CDR1 is MNHEY, CDR2 SVGAGI, per germline. This CDR3 has 13 amino acids. CDR3 nucleotide sequence: TGTGCCACCAAGCAGGGAAACGCCGGGGAGCTGTTTTTT. Its protein is CATKQGNAGELFF.

The chain has TRBV7-2 and TRBJ2-7, with TRBD2 matching over 8 bases. J lost 4 bases, V lost 6 bases, and 11 bases had no gene match. CDR1 and CDR2 from the germline V gene are SGHTA and FQGNSA. This CDR3 spans 15 amino acids. The CDR3 bases are TGTGCCAGCAGAACAGCGCAAGGACTAGCTTACGAGCAGTACTTC. Translated: CASRTAQGLAYEQYF.

V is TRBV6-1 and J is TRBJ1-2; 7 nucleotides align to TRBD1. Losses at the gene ends were 2 bases for V and 2 bases for J; bases not matched to a gene: 8. This CDR3 is 16 amino acids long. Per germline, CDR1 MNHNS and CDR2 SASEGT. The CDR3 protein is CASSELAGQLNYGYTF. DNA for the CDR3: TGTGCCAGCAGTGAATTAGCGGGACAGCTGAACTATGGCTACACCTTC.

The chain employs TRBV18 and TRBJ2-1; D remains ambiguous. The CDR3 is 16 residues long. V gave up 3 bases and J gave up 1 base, with 13 bases separating them. Germline CDR1 and CDR2: KGHSH and LQKENI. The CDR3 here is CASSPKREPSYNEQFF. CDR3 DNA: TGTGCCAGCTCACCTAAGCGCGAACCTTCCTACAATGAGCAGTTCTTC.

The chain joins TRBV7-9 to TRBJ2-1; maybe TRBD2 (6 bases). The CDR3 has 13 amino acids. Germline assignment: CDR1 SEHNR and CDR2 FQNEAQ (reference sequence). Trimming took 10 bases from V and 5 from J, leaving 15 bases between them. CDR3 DNA: TGTGCCACATCCCGCGGGGAACACAATGAGCAGTTCTTC. Translation gives CATSRGEHNEQFF.

This sequence joins TRBV2 and TRBJ1-1, with D possibly being TRBD1 (6 bases). V was shortened by 6 bases and J by 2 bases, with 13 bases between the two germline ends. This CDR3 is built from 14 residues. Germline CDR1 and CDR2: SNHLY and FYNNEI. CDR3 sequence: CASRQGWVNTEAFF. DNA of the CDR3: TGTGCCAGCAGGCAGGGGTGGGTAAACACTGAAGCTTTCTTT.